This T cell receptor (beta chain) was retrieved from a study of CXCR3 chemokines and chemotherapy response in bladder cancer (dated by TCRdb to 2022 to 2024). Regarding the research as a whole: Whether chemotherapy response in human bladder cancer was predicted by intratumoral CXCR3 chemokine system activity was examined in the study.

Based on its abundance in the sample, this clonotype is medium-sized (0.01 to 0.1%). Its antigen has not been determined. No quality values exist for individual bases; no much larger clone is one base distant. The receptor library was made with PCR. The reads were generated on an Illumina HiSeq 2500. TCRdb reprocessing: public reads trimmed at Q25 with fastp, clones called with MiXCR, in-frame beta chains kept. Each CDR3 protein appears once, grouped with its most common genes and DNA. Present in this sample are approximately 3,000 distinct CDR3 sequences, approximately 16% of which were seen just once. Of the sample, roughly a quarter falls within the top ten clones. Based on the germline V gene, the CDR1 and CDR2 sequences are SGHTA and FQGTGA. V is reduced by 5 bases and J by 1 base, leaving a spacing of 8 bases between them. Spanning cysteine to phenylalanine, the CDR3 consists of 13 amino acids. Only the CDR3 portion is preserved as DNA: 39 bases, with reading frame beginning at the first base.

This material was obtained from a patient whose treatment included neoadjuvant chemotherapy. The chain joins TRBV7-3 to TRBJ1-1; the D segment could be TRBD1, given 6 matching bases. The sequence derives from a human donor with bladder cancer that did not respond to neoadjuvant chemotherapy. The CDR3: CASSGGQNTEAFF. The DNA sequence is TGTGCCAGCAGCGGGGGACAGAACACTGAAGCTTTCTTT.